A single sample is the source of the 14 T cell receptor beta chains below, sequenced in a study of graft-versus-host responses after intestinal transplantation. No antigen has been identified for these receptors. Assay used: immunoSEQ multiplex PCR; TCRdb lists only in-frame clones, some missing. The sample has 40,000 or so clones, 85% to 95% seen once. The specimen comprised unstimulated CD8+ T cells sorted from spleen or lymph node cells, sampled before transplant. These receptors were collected from a human donor who was the organ donor for an intestinal transplant.

The chain recombines TRBV28 with TRBJ2-5, with 10 bases aligning to TRBD2. Trimming took 7 bases from V and 8 from J; bases not matched to a gene: 10. The CDR3 loop spans 14 amino acids. Germline V gene lookup returns CDR1 MDHEN and CDR2 SYDVKM. The CDR3 here is CASKKREGEGTQYF. The CDR3 nucleotides are TGTGCCAGCAAAAAGCGGGAGGGAGAGGGAACCCAGTACTTC.

The chain carries TRBV4-1 and TRBJ2-7, with 14 bases fitting TRBD2. The CDR3 covers 14 residues. With V trimmed by 8 bases and J by 6 bases, 6 bases remained unmatched. Germline values: CDR1 MGHRA, CDR2 YSYEKL. The CDR3 loop is CASGGLAGESEQYF. The CDR3 DNA reads TGCGCCAGCGGGGGACTAGCGGGAGAGTCCGAGCAGTACTTC.

The gene calls are TRBV6-1 and TRBJ1-2, with TRBD1 matching 11 bases. The V segment lost 3 bases and the J segment 4 bases; nucleotides outside the gene matches: 7. The CDR3 runs to 16 residues. Per the germline V gene, CDR1 is MNHNS and CDR2 is SASEGT. CDR3 DNA: TGTGCCAGCAGTGAGGGACAGGGGGTTTTGGGCTATGGCTACACCTTC. Protein: CASSEGQGVLGYGYTF.

V and J are TRBV9 and TRBJ2-1; 7 bases are shared with TRBD2. J was trimmed by 1 base and V by 4 bases; bases with no gene match: 8. Germline-derived CDR1 and CDR2 are SGDLS and YYNGEE. The CDR3 contains 16 residues. CDR3 sequence (DNA): TGTGCCAGCAGCCCCTTAGCGGGTGAATCCTACAATGAGCAGTTCTTC. This codes for CASSPLAGESYNEQFF.

The CDR3 DNA follows: TGCGCCAGCAGCCAAAAAGCGGGTTTCTACAATGAGCAGTTCTTC. It codes for CASSQKAGFYNEQFF. The J gene is TRBJ2-1, the V gene TRBV4-1; the D gene is possibly TRBD2 (6 bases). This CDR3 contains 15 residues. CDR1 and CDR2 (germline): MGHRA, YSYEKL. V lost 2 bases and J 3 bases, leaving 11 bases between the germline ends.

V is TRBV4-3 and J is TRBJ2-3, with 8 positions matching TRBD2. The CDR3 consists of 18 residues. V dropped 1 base and J dropped 3; count of bases not matched to a gene: 12. Germline values: CDR1 LGHNA, CDR2 YSLEER. The CDR3 nucleotides read TGCGCCAGCAGCCAAGTAACCCGACAAGTAGCGGGGACAGATACGCAGTATTTT. Translation gives CASSQVTRQVAGTDTQYF.

This sequence joins TRBV27 and TRBJ2-1; D is undetermined. The V end lost 3 bases, the J end lost 9 bases, and 9 bases lay between the germline ends. The CDR3 spans 12 residues. From germline, CDR1 is MNHEY and CDR2 SMNVEV (reference sequence). The CDR3 bases are TGTGCCAGCAGTTTCCCAAGTAGTGAGCAGTTCTTC. Residues: CASSFPSSEQFF.

The genes are TRBV7-9 and TRBJ1-1; D gene ambiguous. CDR1 is SEHNR and CDR2 is FQNEAQ in the germline V gene (reference sequence). V shed 1 base and J shed 8 bases, with 11 bases lying between them. The CDR3 is 13 amino acids. CDR3 sequence reads: CASSLGLTGEAFF. CDR3 bases: TGTGCCAGCAGCTTAGGACTCACCGGAGAAGCTTTCTTT.

This chain joins TRBV27 and TRBJ2-2; 7 bases align to TRBD1. Germline CDR1 and CDR2: MNHEY and SMNVEV (reference sequence). The CDR3 sequence is 15 residues long. Unmatched junction bases numbered 4, after V lost 2 bases and J lost 4 bases. Here the CDR3 DNA reads TGTGCCAGCAGTTTAAGCCCAGGGGGCACCGGGGAGCTGTTTTTT. This encodes CASSLSPGGTGELFF.

CDR3 region: CASSFVSGTGALYNEQFF. DNA of the CDR3: TGTGCCAGCAGCTTCGTGTCCGGGACAGGGGCCCTATACAATGAGCAGTTCTTC. This sequence joins TRBV5-5 and TRBJ2-1, with 10 bases fitting TRBD1. Germline V gene lookup returns CDR1 SGHKS and CDR2 YYEKEE (reference sequence). After removal of 2 bases from V and 4 bases from J, the junction contained 12 bases not matched to a gene. This CDR3 region has 18 residues. Full variable domain (outside the CDR3, taken from reference TRBV5-5 and TRBJ2-1): DAGVTQSPTHLIKTRGQQVTLRCSPISGHKSVSWYQQVLGQGPQFIFQYYEKEERGRGNFPDRFSARQFPNYSSELNVNALLLGDSALYLCASSFVSGTGALYNEQFFGPGTRLTVL.

The chain carries TRBV6-5 and TRBJ1-2; D possibly corresponds to TRBD1 (5 bases). Per germline, CDR1 MNHEY and CDR2 SVGAGI. The V and J ends lost 0 bases and 5 bases respectively, with 13 bases between them. CDR3 length equals 15 residues. The CDR3 spells CASSYSGGGYYGYTF. As DNA, the CDR3 is TGTGCCAGCAGTTACTCCGGGGGGGGGTATTATGGCTACACCTTC.

The chain recombines TRBV4-1 with TRBJ2-1, with D perhaps matching TRBD1 (5 bases). The germline V gene encodes CDR1 MGHRA and CDR2 YSYEKL. CDR3 length: 19 residues. V lost 5 bases and J 0 bases, leaving 23 bases between the germline ends. The DNA of the CDR3 is TGCGCCAGCAGCTACAAAAGGGGTTTACCGAAGACCTCCTACAATGAGCAGTTCTTC. Protein sequence: CASSYKRGLPKTSYNEQFF.

This chain links TRBV19 with TRBJ2-7; maybe TRBD2 (6 bases). V was clipped by 5 bases and J by 4 bases, with 9 bases between them. CDR1 and CDR2 from the germline V gene are LNHDA and SQIVND (reference sequence). The CDR3 has 12 amino acids. In DNA form, the CDR3 reads TGTGCCAGTAGTCCAGCGGGTTACGAGCAGTACTTC. It encodes CASSPAGYEQYF.

This chain connects TRBV9 to TRBJ2-1, with TRBD2 matching 13 bases. Germline assignment: CDR1 SGDLS and CDR2 YYNGEE. V shed 3 bases and J 2 bases; nucleotides not matched to a gene: 8. The CDR3 runs to 18 residues. The CDR3 region has the DNA TGTGCCAGCAGCGATAACACGGGACTAGCGGGGCCCTACAATGAGCAGTTCTTC. This translates into CASSDNTGLAGPYNEQFF.